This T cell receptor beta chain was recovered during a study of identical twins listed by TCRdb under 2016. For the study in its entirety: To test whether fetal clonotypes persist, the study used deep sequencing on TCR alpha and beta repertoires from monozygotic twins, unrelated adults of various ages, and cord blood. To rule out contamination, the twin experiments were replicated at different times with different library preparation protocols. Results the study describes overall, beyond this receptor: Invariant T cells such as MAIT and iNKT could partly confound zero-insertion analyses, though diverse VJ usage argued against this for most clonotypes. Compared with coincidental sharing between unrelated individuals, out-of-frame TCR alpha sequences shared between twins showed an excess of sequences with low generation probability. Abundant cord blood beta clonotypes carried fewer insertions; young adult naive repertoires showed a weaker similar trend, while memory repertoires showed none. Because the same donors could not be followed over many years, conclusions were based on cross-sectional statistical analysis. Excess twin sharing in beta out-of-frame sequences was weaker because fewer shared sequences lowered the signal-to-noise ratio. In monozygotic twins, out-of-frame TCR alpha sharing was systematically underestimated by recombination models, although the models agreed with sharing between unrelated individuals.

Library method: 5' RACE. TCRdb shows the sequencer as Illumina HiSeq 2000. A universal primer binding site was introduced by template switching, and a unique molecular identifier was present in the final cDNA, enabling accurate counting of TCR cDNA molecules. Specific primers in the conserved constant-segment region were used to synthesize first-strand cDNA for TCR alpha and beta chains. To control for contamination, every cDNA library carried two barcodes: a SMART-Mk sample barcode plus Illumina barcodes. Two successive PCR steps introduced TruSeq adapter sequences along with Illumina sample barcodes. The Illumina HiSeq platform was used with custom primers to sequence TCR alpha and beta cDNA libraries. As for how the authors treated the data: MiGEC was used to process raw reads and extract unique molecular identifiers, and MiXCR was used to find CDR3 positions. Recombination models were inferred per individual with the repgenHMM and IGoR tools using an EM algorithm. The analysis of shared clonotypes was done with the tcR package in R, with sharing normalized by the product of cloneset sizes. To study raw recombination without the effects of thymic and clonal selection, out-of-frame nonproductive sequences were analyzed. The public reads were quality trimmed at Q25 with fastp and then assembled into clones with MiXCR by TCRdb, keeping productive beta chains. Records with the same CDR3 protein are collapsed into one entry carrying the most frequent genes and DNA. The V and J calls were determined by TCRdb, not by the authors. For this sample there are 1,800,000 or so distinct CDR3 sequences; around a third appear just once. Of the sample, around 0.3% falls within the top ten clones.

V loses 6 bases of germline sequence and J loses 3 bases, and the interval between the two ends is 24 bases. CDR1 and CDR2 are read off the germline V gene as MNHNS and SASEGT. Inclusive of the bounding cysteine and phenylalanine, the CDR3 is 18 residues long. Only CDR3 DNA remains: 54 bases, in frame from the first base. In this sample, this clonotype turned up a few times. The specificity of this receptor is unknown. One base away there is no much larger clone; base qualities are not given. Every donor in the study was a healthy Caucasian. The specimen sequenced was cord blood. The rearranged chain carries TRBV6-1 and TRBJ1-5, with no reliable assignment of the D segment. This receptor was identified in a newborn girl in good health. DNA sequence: TGTGCCAGCAGGAAACTTATAACCCGGGTCGGGGTCAATCAGCCCCAGCATTTT. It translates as CASRKLITRVGVNQPQHF.